One and the same sample provided the 6 T cell receptor beta chains below, sequenced in a study of blood T cell repertoires in COVID-19. Assay: immunoSEQ multiplex PCR; the TCRdb copy retains only in-frame clones and omits some. The sample yields about 300,000 clones, 89% seen once. Sequenced sample: peripheral blood. Receptors were obtained from a man younger than 30 who had recovered from COVID-19.

J is TRBJ1-2 and V is TRBV11-2; D perhaps matches TRBD1 (6 bases). The germline V and J ends were trimmed by 5 bases and 7 bases, with 14 bases remaining between them. Germline assignment: CDR1 SGHAT and CDR2 FQNNGV. The CDR3 contains 13 residues. The CDR3 DNA is TGTGCCAGCAGCCAGCCGGACAGTTTTGGCTACACCTTC. This sequence encodes CASSQPDSFGYTF.

This clone turned up a few times. The rearrangement uses TRBV6-5 and TRBJ1-3; D is perhaps TRBD1 (6 bases). The germline gives CDR1 MNHEY, CDR2 SVGAGI. The CDR3 runs 15 residues. The V end lost 4 bases, the J end lost 6 bases, and 16 bases lay between the germline ends. DNA of the CDR3: TGTGCCAGCAGTTCCGGGGGGGCTGGCGAAAACACCATATATTTT. Translation gives CASSSGGAGENTIYF.

The rearrangement uses TRBV7-2 and TRBJ1-4; TRBD1 matches 7 bases. The CDR3 has 15 amino acids. Germline trimming cut 2 bases from V and 10 bases from J; bases unmatched to any gene: 10. Germline V gives CDR1 SGHTA, CDR2 FQGNSA. The CDR3 spells CASSLRQGGSGKLFF. CDR3 DNA sequence: TGTGCCAGCAGCTTACGCCAGGGGGGCTCGGGAAAACTGTTTTTT.

The chain links TRBV29-1 to TRBJ2-7; D might be TRBD1 (6 bases). The CDR3 is 14 residues long. Per germline, CDR1 SQVTM and CDR2 ANQGSEA. Trimming stripped 6 bases from V and 2 bases from J, with 17 bases between. CDR3 coding DNA: TGCAGCGTCCGGACAGCAACTTTTCCCTACGAGCAGTACTTC. Translating gives CSVRTATFPYEQYF.

The chain combines TRBV4-1 with TRBJ1-2, with a weak D call TRBD1 (6 bases). With 1 base removed from V and 0 bases from J, the gap between germline ends came to 12 bases. The germline V gene encodes CDR1 MGHRA and CDR2 YSYEKL. This CDR3 is built from 16 residues. The CDR3 coding sequence is TGCGCCAGCAGCCAAGCGGACAGACCTGCTAACTATGGCTACACCTTC. It codes for CASSQADRPANYGYTF.

This chain joins TRBV9 and TRBJ1-6; a possible D gene is TRBD1 (5 bases). The ends were cut back, 2 bases at V and 7 bases at J, with 7 bases in the middle. The CDR3 covers 13 residues. Germline V gene data show CDR1 as SGDLS and CDR2 as YYNGEE. The CDR3 spells CASSVGGNSPLHF. The CDR3 region has the DNA TGTGCCAGCAGCGTGGGGGGGAATTCACCCCTCCACTTT.